This T cell receptor beta chain was profiled in a study of T cells in Graves' hyperthyroidism and ophthalmopathy (dated by TCRdb to between 2018 and 2021). As for the study more broadly: Peripheral blood samples were taken at the time of initial diagnosis, prior to any treatment. TCR V-J signatures able to tell the groups apart were searched for in a discovery cohort of 90 to 100 patients, of whom approximately 40 had Graves' ophthalmopathy and roughly 58 had stable Graves' hyperthyroidism. An independent validation cohort of around 19 hyperthyroidism patients and 17 patients who later progressed to ophthalmopathy tested prospective prediction of ophthalmopathy. The approximately 90 discovery patients were randomly split 7:3 into training and test sets. The study also compared thyroid tissue and blood T-cell repertoires from five or six Graves' hyperthyroidism patients. After blood sampling, hyperthyroidism patients were treated with methimazole at a starting dose of 30 mg daily, and ophthalmopathy patients were treated with high-dose intravenous methylprednisolone. The paper describes TCR Vbeta CDR3 sequencing of 135 peripheral blood samples, made up of 43 ophthalmopathy patients, 70 to 75 hyperthyroidism patients and 17 progressor patients.

The TCR beta CDR3 regions were amplified from RNA transcripts. For the first round of RT-PCR on the TCR CDR3, the HTBI primer set was used together with the Qiagen OneStep RT-PCR kit. A second multiplex PCR round built the libraries, followed by size selection and purification. Paired-end sequencing of the libraries was performed with 100 bp reads on an Illumina HiSeq2000. On the authors' methods: SOAPnuke was used to process the raw data, removing reads that contained adapters or uncalled bases, had a mean Phred below 15, or lacked an exact match to the constant primer or identifier. High-quality paired reads were merged using COPE v1.2.5, and each unique nucleotide sequence was defined as a clonotype. Clonotypes were aligned to IMGT TRBV, TRBD and TRBJ reference segments using MiTCR v1.1. Only V-J combinations with frequency above 0.0001, covering 99% to 99.2% of repertoires, were analysed. The TCS score was defined as the ratio of F50 (clonal expansion) to E x V (chaos), calculated using BLOSUM62-based TCRdist between CDR3 peptides within each V-J. Welch's t-statistics and random forest reduced 514 V-J features to about 13, which were used in a naive Bayes classifier (R e1071). TCRdb cleaned the public reads at Q25 with fastp, built clones with MiXCR and kept in-frame beta chains. Here each entry gathers all rows of one CDR3 protein and keeps the most common genes and DNA. TCRdb assigned the V and J calls; the authors' analysis was not used. This sample holds around 290,000 distinct CDR3 sequences; roughly an eighth were observed only once. Jointly, the top ten make up less than 8% of the sample.

V and J lose 2 bases and 3 bases, and a span of 7 bases separates them. Including the terminal cysteine and phenylalanine, the CDR3 comprises 13 residues. Only the CDR3 portion is preserved as DNA: 39 bases, with reading frame beginning at the first base. The germline V gene provides CDR1 SGHTA and CDR2 FQGNSA. A few counts support this clonotype. Its antigen is not yet known. No per-base quality is available; no much larger clone lies one base away. Study-wide conclusions, independent of this receptor: No statistical method was used to fix the sample size in advance, and group allocation was not hidden from the investigators. A model built on a 13 V-J signature distinguished ophthalmopathy from stable hyperthyroidism, reaching roughly 88% sensitivity and about 81% specificity in cross-validation and 80%/75% in testing. In validation, the model predicted progression to ophthalmopathy with approximately 70% sensitivity and roughly 75% specificity, a median of around 6.6 months before onset. Most expanded thyroid clonotypes (frequency above 0.001) were also found in blood, which suggests that blood repertoires may mirror thyroid immune responses.

Stable Graves' hyperthyroidism was defined as the absence of progression to ophthalmopathy over 18 months of follow-up. Hyperthyroidism patients were newly diagnosed, had a disease duration of under 2 months, and were aged 18 to 65 years. Exclusion was applied to patients with uncontrolled infections, other autoimmune diseases, pregnancy or lactation. Clinical symptoms, serum thyroxine and TRAb, thyroid ultrasound, and orbital computed tomography formed the basis for the diagnoses. Ficoll-Paque density gradient centrifugation was used to isolate PBMCs from approximately 11 ml of fresh peripheral blood. Total RNA was extracted with Trizol reagent, and quality was checked on an Agilent 2100 Bioanalyzer.

This receptor chain uses TRBV7-2 and TRBJ1-2; the D gene assignment is ambiguous. Sequenced sample: blood. The TCR comes from a middle-aged woman with Graves' hyperthyroidism. The CDR3 loop reads CASSLTKDYGYTF. In nucleotide form, the sequence is TGTGCCAGCAGCTTAACGAAGGACTATGGCTACACCTTC.